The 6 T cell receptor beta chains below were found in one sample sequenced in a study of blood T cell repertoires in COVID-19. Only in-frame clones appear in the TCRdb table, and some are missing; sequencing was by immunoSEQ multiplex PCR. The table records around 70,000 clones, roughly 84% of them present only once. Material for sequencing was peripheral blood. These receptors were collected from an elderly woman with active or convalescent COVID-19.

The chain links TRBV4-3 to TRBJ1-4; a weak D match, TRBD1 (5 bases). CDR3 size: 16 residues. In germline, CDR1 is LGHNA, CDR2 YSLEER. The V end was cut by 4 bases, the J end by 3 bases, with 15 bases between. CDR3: CASSLAQGGPNEKLFF. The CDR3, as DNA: TGCGCCAGCAGCCTTGCTCAGGGAGGCCCTAATGAAAAACTGTTTTTT.

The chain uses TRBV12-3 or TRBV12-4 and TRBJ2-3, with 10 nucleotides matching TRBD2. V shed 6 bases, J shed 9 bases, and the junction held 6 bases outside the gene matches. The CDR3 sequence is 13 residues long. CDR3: CASSLALAGTQYF. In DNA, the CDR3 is TGTGCCAGCAGCCTTGCACTAGCGGGGACGCAGTATTTT.

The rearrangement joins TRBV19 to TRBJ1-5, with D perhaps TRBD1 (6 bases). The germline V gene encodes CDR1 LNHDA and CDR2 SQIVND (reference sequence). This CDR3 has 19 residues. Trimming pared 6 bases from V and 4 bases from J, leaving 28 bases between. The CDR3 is CASRIQTGASVAGNQPQHF. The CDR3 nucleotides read TGTGCCAGTAGGATCCAGACAGGAGCATCCGTAGCTGGTAATCAGCCCCAGCATTTT.

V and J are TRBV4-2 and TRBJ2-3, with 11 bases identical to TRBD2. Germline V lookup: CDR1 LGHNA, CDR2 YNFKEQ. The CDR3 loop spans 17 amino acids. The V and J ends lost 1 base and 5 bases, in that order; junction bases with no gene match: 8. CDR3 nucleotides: TGTGCCAGCAGCCAAGCACTAGCGGGGGCCCAGGGAGATACGCAGTATTTT. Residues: CASSQALAGAQGDTQYF.

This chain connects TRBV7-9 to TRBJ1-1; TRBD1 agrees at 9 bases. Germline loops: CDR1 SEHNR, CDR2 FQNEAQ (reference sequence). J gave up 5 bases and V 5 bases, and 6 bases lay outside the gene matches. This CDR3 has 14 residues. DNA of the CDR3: TGTGCCAGCAGCCCGGGACAGGGAGGGACTGAAGCTTTCTTT. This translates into CASSPGQGGTEAFF.

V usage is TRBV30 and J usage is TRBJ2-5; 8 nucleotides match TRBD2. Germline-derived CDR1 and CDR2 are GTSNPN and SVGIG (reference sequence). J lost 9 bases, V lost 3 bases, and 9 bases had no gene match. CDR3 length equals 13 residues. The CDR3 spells CAWSPTGGVAQYF. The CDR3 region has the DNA TGTGCCTGGAGCCCCACGGGGGGGGTGGCCCAGTACTTC.